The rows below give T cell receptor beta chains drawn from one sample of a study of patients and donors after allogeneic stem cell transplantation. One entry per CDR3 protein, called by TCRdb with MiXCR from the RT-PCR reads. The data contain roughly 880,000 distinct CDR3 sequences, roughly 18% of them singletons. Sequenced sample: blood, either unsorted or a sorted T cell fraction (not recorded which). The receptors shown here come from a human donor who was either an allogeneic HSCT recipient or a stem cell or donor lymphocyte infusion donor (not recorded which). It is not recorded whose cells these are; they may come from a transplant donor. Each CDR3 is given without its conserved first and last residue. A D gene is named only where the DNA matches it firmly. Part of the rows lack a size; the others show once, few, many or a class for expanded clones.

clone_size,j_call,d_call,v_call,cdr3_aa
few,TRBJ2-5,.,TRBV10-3,ATQTGPGGTQY
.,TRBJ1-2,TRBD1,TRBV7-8,ASVLGTGPNYGYT
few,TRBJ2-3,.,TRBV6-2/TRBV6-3,ASRDTGTQY
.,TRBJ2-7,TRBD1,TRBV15,ATSADETGYFDEQY
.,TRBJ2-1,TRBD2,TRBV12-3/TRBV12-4,ASSLAPSGRAANEQF
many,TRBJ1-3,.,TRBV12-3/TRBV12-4,ASSFPGGSGNTIY
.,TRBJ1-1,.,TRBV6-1,ASRGTGTENTEAF
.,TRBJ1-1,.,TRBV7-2,ASRLRRGDTEAF
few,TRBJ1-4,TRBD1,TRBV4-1,ASSQGDREGEKLF
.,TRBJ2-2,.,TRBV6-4,ASSDSFGGELF
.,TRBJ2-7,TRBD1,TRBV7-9,ASSLLRQGYEQY
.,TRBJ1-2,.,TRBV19,ASTPNALGSQGGYT
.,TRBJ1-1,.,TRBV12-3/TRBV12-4,ASRALMGTEAF
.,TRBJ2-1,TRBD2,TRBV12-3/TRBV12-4,ASSYTGLAGKSSYNEQF
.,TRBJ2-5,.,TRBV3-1,ASSQGLVRTQY
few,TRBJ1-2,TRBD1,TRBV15,ATSRELTGDYGYT
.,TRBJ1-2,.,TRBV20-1,SASFGGGGYT
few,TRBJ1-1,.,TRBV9,ASSATKTEAF
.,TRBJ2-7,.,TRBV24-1,ATSDSSKGSYEQY
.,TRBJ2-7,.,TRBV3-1,ASSQGQAEQY
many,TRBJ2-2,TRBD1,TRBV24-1,ATSDPGQGGSGELF
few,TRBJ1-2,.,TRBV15,ATRRGRSYGYT